This T cell receptor (beta chain) was identified in a study of PD-L1 blockade in urothelial cancer. Germline V gene lookup returns CDR1 GTSNPN and CDR2 SVGIG (reference sequence). V dropped 5 bases and J dropped 2; count of bases not matched to a gene: 11. This CDR3 comprises 15 residues. The repertoire was sequenced with immunoSEQ multiplex PCR; TCRdb's copy has only in-frame clones and lacks some. The top ten hold about 2.2% of the sample, which has approximately 110,000 clones, 70% to 85% seen once. The sequenced sample was PBMCs, obtained around atezolizumab (anti-PD-L1) treatment. The receptor's source is a middle-aged man with urothelial cancer. This chain connects TRBV30 to TRBJ2-7; TRBD2 aligns across 8 bases. The CDR3 loop is CAWGSTSGKPYEQYF. CDR3 DNA: TGTGCCTGGGGATCAACTAGCGGAAAGCCCTACGAGCAGTACTTC.